The sequence of this T cell receptor (beta chain) was determined in a study of T cells after yellow fever vaccination. This clonotype appeared a few times. The antigen remains undetermined. TCRdb used MiXCR to reprocess the 5' RACE reads, holding one entry per CDR3 protein. The sample lists 500,000 to 700,000 distinct CDR3 sequences; roughly a fifth were seen once. The length of the CDR3 is 17 residues. The V and J ends lost 2 bases and 2 bases respectively, with 17 bases between them. Germline V gene sequence: CDR1 LGHNA, CDR2 YSLEER. Study conclusions and caveats: Researchers noted that a small share of clonotypes showed up in both CD4 and CD8 compartments.

This receptor was identified in a man aged 25-45 years who received the YFV17D yellow fever vaccine. Sequencing was performed on PBMCs, taken 15 days after the yellow fever booster vaccination. This rearrangement joins TRBV4-3 to TRBJ2-3; D unclear. The CDR3 here is CASSQFPRPPATDTQYF. The CDR3 DNA reads as TGCGCCAGCAGCCAATTTCCGCGGCCCCCTGCCACAGATACGCAGTATTTT.